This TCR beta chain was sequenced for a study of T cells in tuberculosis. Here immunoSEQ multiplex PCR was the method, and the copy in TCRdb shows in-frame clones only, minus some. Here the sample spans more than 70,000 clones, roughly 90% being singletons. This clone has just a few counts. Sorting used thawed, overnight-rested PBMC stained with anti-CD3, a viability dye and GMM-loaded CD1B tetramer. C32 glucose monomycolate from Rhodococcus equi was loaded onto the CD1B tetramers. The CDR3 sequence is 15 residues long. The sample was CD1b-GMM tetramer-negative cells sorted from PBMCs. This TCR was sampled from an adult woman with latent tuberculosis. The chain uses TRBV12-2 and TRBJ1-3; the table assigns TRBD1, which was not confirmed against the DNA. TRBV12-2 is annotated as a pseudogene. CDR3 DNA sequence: TGTGCAAGTCGCCCCCCAGGGTGTTCTGGAAACACCATATATTTT. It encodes CASRPPGCSGNTIYF.